The text below deals with one TCR beta chain. Here immunoSEQ multiplex PCR was the method, and the copy in TCRdb shows in-frame clones only, minus some. Here the sample spans approximately 70,000 clones, approximately 97% being singletons. The data were taken from a study of technical replicates of blood from several donors. The germline V gene has CDR1 KGHSY and CDR2 FQNENV. V lost 4 bases to trimming and J lost 5 bases, with 11 bases between them. This CDR3 comprises 13 residues. This chain joins TRBV16 and TRBJ1-1, with D possibly being TRBD1 (6 bases). This clonotype was obtained from a human donor in good health. Sequences were obtained from T cells isolated from PBMCs. The CDR3 bases are TGTGCCAGCAGCCTACGAGGGGGTACTGAAGCTTTCTTT. Protein sequence: CASSLRGGTEAFF.